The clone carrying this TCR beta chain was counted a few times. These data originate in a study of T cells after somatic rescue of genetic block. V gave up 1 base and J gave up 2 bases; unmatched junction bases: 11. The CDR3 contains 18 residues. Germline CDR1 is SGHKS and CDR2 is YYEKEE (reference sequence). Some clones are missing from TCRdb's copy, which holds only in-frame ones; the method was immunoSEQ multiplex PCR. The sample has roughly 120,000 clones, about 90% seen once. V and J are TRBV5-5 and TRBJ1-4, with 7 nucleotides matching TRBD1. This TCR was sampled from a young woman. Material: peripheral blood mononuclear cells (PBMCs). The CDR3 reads CASSLLLTGVWTNEKLFF. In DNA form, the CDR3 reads TGTGCCAGCAGCTTGCTGCTTACAGGGGTTTGGACTAATGAAAAACTGTTTTTT. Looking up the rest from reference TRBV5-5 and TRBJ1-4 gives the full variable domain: DAGVTQSPTHLIKTRGQQVTLRCSPISGHKSVSWYQQVLGQGPQFIFQYYEKEERGRGNFPDRFSARQFPNYSSELNVNALLLGDSALYLCASSLLLTGVWTNEKLFFGSGTQLSVL.